This entry concerns a single T cell receptor beta chain. The assay was immunoSEQ multiplex PCR, and TCRdb's table has in-frame clones only and misses some. The table has 95,000 to 100,000 clones, approximately 90% seen once. The CDR3 runs to 12 residues. Germline CDR1 reads SNHLY; CDR2 reads FYNNEI. The V end was cut by 7 bases, the J end by 8 bases, with 12 bases between. This sample is part of a study of control samples from healthy donors and cancer patients. The sequencing input was blood. The sequence was obtained from a man aged 30-40 years in good health. The chain uses TRBV2 and TRBJ2-1; D is possibly TRBD1 or TRBD2 (6 bases each). The CDR3: CASTEGGYEQFF. The CDR3 nucleotides are TGTGCCAGCACCGAGGGGGGCTATGAGCAGTTCTTC.